These 18 T cell receptor beta chains share one sample of origin, sequenced in a study of beta chain features in type 1 diabetes. The whole isolated RNA underwent reverse transcription, so sequencing captured expressed TCRB transcripts. Sequencing was performed with immunoSEQ multiplex PCR; in TCRdb, only in-frame clones are kept and a portion is missing. The sample consists of some 230,000 clones, 9.6% of them appearing once. Material for sequencing was naive CD4+ T cells from blood. These receptors originate from a woman aged 18-29 years in good health.

Only a few counts were recorded for this clone. This chain links TRBV18 with TRBJ1-1; D may be TRBD1 (6 bases). This CDR3 contains 14 residues. Germline values: CDR1 KGHSH, CDR2 LQKENI. Trimming took 3 bases from V and 1 from J, leaving 9 bases between them. This CDR3 is CASSPQTGNTEAFF. In nucleotides, the CDR3 is TGTGCCAGCTCACCTCAGACAGGGAACACTGAAGCTTTCTTT.

This clone was seen a few times. The chain employs TRBV4-2 and TRBJ2-2, with 8 bases matching TRBD1. This CDR3 has 16 amino acids. Germline V CDR1 and CDR2: LGHNA, YNFKEQ. Trimming at V came to 0 bases and at J to 7 bases, leaving 7 bases not matched to a gene. CDR3 nucleotide sequence: TGTGCCAGCAGCCAAGACGTCAGGGGGCGCGTCGGGGAGCTGTTTTTT. This translates into CASSQDVRGRVGELFF.

This clone was counted between two and nine times. The chain joins TRBV19 to TRBJ2-7; unclear D gene. The CDR3 runs to 16 residues. Germline loops: CDR1 LNHDA, CDR2 SQIVND (reference sequence). V gave up 3 bases and J gave up 3 bases, with 18 bases separating them. Written as DNA, the CDR3 is TGTGCCAGTAGTATCGGCGGAAGCATACCTTACTACGAGCAGTACTTC. Protein product: CASSIGGSIPYYEQYF.

This clone was detected a few times. V gene TRBV2 combines with J gene TRBJ1-5; TRBD1 agrees at 9 bases. J was trimmed by 0 bases and V by 4 bases; bases with no gene match: 4. CDR1 and CDR2 (germline): SNHLY, FYNNEI. CDR3 length: 16 residues. The CDR3 sequence: CASSARTGDSNQPQHF. For the CDR3, the DNA is TGTGCCAGCAGTGCCAGGACAGGGGATAGCAATCAGCCCCAGCATTTT. Full variable domain (remainder filled in from reference TRBV2 and TRBJ1-5): EPEVTQTPSHQVTQMGQEVILRCVPISNHLYFYWYRQILGQKVEFLVSFYNNEISEKSEIFDDQFSVERPDGSNFTLKIRSTKLEDSAMYFCASSARTGDSNQPQHFGDGTRLSIL.

The rearrangement uses TRBV7-2 and TRBJ1-2, with 8 bases aligning to TRBD1. Losses at the gene ends were 5 bases for V and 4 bases for J; bases not matched to a gene: 3. CDR3 size: 13 residues. CDR1 is SGHTA, CDR2 FQGNSA, per germline. The CDR3 here is CASSAGTGYGYTF. The CDR3, as DNA: TGTGCCAGCAGCGCCGGGACAGGCTATGGCTACACCTTC. The full variable domain, rest sourced from reference TRBV7-2 and TRBJ1-2, is GAGVSQSPSNKVTEKGKDVELRCDPISGHTALYWYRQSLGQGLEFLIYFQGNSAPDKSGLPSDRFSAERTGGSVSTLTIQRTQQEDSAVYLCASSAGTGYGYTFGSGTRLTVV.

This clone was counted between two and nine times. The rearrangement links TRBV5-4 to TRBJ1-6, with TRBD1 matching over 7 bases. Losses at the gene ends were 5 bases for V and 8 bases for J; bases not matched to a gene: 7. CDR3 length: 14 amino acids. The germline gives CDR1 SGHNT, CDR2 YYREEE (reference sequence). The chain's CDR3 is CASSWGTADSPLHF. As DNA, the CDR3 is TGTGCCAGCAGTTGGGGGACAGCAGATTCACCCCTCCACTTT.

The chain links TRBV7-9 to TRBJ2-3; D not certain. Trimming removed 1 base from V and 2 bases from J, with 13 bases in between. CDR3 length: 16 amino acids. The germline V gene has CDR1 SEHNR and CDR2 FQNEAQ (reference sequence). CDR3 in DNA: TGTGCCAGCAGCTTAGGCGAGGTGATACCCACAGATACGCAGTATTTT. The encoded protein is CASSLGEVIPTDTQYF.

This sequence joins TRBV6-5 and TRBJ2-7; 7 nucleotides line up with TRBD2. This CDR3 has 16 amino acids. J was trimmed by 7 bases and V by 0 bases; bases with no gene match: 12. Germline CDR1 is MNHEY and CDR2 is SVGAGI. The CDR3 protein is CASSYSGGLIGREQYF. The DNA for the CDR3 is TGTGCCAGCAGTTACTCCGGGGGACTAATTGGGAGGGAGCAGTACTTC.

Notes on this clone: A junction boundary mismatches the germline segment, possibly from a read error. This chain connects TRBV4-1 to TRBJ2-1; 12 bases align to TRBD2. Germline lookup yields CDR1 MGHRA and CDR2 YSYEKL. This CDR3 comprises 15 residues. Here the CDR3 DNA reads TGCGCCAGCAGCCCCGGACTAGCGGGATACATTGAGCAGTTCTTC. Residues: CASSPGLAGYIEQFF.

The chain has TRBV4-1 and TRBJ2-5; 13 bases align to TRBD2. CDR3 length equals 17 residues. Germline V CDR1 and CDR2: MGHRA, YSYEKL. V shed 2 bases and J 6 bases; nucleotides not matched to a gene: 9. The DNA for the CDR3 is TGCGCCAGCAGCCAACCCACTAGCGGGGGGGCCTTACAGACCCAGTACTTC. Translating gives CASSQPTSGGALQTQYF.

The chain has TRBV11-1 and TRBJ1-1, with D perhaps TRBD1 (5 bases). This CDR3 is built from 13 residues. V lost 8 bases and J 1 base, leaving 11 bases between the germline ends. Germline CDR1 SGHAT, CDR2 FQDESV (reference sequence). This CDR3 is CASGTGENTEAFF. The CDR3 DNA is TGTGCCAGCGGGACGGGGGAGAACACTGAAGCTTTCTTT.

The rearrangement uses TRBV5-4 and TRBJ2-5; D not resolved. This CDR3 is built from 15 residues. V lost 0 bases and J lost 5, with 14 bases in between. The germline V gene has CDR1 SGHNT and CDR2 YYREEE (reference sequence). CDR3 protein: CASSLDKPTRETQYF. The CDR3 DNA sequence: TGTGCCAGCAGCTTGGACAAGCCCACGCGGGAGACCCAGTACTTC.

This clone was picked up a small number of times. This chain connects TRBV6-1 to TRBJ2-1; D is ambiguous. V was cut by 7 bases and J by 7 bases, with 17 bases left in between. Germline V lookup: CDR1 MNHNS, CDR2 SASEGT. This CDR3 is built from 14 residues. The CDR3 loop reads CASKPTPTVNEQFF. CDR3 nucleotides: TGTGCCAGCAAGCCGACACCCACCGTGAATGAGCAGTTCTTC.

The rearrangement uses TRBV19 and TRBJ2-4; 8 nucleotides align to TRBD1. J was trimmed by 2 bases and V by 4 bases; bases with no gene match: 13. The CDR3 covers 18 residues. Germline V gene lookup returns CDR1 LNHDA and CDR2 SQIVND (reference sequence). The CDR3 loop reads CASSNFPGGERSKNIQYF. The CDR3 DNA reads TGTGCCAGTAGTAACTTCCCAGGGGGCGAGCGGTCCAAAAACATTCAGTACTTC.

The chain couples TRBV5-1 to TRBJ1-1; D gene ambiguous. V lost 6 bases to trimming and J lost 1 base, with 19 bases between them. CDR3 length: 16 amino acids. The germline V gene has CDR1 SGHRS and CDR2 YFSETQ. This CDR3 is CASTPGLSVTNTEAFF. The CDR3 DNA follows: TGCGCCAGCACCCCCGGTTTATCGGTTACGAACACTGAAGCTTTCTTT.

The chain joins TRBV7-2 to TRBJ2-7; 14 positions agree with TRBD2. CDR1 and CDR2 (germline): SGHTA, FQGNSA. The CDR3 extends over 16 amino acids. J was trimmed by 2 bases and V by 6 bases; bases with no gene match: 6. The CDR3 region has the DNA TGTGCCAGCAGTTTCCCGGGACTAGCGGGAGCCTACGAGCAGTACTTC. Translating it yields CASSFPGLAGAYEQYF. The full variable domain, in which reference TRBV7-2 and TRBJ2-7 provide the parts outside the CDR3, is GAGVSQSPSNKVTEKGKDVELRCDPISGHTALYWYRQSLGQGLEFLIYFQGNSAPDKSGLPSDRFSAERTGGSVSTLTIQRTQQEDSAVYLCASSFPGLAGAYEQYFGPGTRLTVT.

This clone has only a few counts. The chain combines TRBV28 with TRBJ2-7; D remains unclear. The V end was cut by 8 bases, the J end by 2 bases, with 10 bases between. Germline assignment: CDR1 MDHEN and CDR2 SYDVKM. This CDR3 has 12 amino acids. The CDR3 reads CASGLNTYEQYF. CDR3 nucleotide sequence: TGTGCCAGCGGGCTGAATACCTACGAGCAGTACTTC.

This clone was recorded a few times. The chain uses TRBV11-3 and TRBJ2-3; 11 bases line up with TRBD2. There are 16 residues in the CDR3. With 2 bases clipped from V and 4 bases from J, the junction kept 5 bases outside the gene matches. Germline V gene data show CDR1 as SGHNT and CDR2 as YENEEA. The CDR3 sequence: CASSLSISGRADTQYF. As DNA, the CDR3 is TGTGCCAGCAGCTTATCCATTAGCGGGAGGGCAGATACGCAGTATTTT. The entire variable domain, with the rest obtained from reference TRBV11-3 and TRBJ2-3, is as follows: EAGVVQSPRYKIIEKKQPVAFWCNPISGHNTLYWYLQNLGQGPELLIRYENEEAVDDSQLPKDRFSAERLKGVDSTLKIQPAELGDSAVYLCASSLSISGRADTQYFGPGTRLTVL.